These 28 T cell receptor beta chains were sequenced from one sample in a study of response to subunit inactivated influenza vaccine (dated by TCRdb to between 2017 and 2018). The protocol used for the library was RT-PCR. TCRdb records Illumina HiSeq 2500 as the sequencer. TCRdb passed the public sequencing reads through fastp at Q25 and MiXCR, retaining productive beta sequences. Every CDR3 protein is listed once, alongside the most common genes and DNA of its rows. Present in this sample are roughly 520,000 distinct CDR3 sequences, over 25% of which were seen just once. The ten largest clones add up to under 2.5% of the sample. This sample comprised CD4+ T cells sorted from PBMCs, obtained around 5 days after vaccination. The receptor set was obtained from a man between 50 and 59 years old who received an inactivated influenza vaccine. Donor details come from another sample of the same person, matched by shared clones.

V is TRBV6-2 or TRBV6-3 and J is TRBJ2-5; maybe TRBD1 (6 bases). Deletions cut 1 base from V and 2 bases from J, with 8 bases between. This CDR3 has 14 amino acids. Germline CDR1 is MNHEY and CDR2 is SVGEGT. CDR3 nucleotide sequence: TGTGCCAGCAGTTACTTCGGACAGCAAGAGACCCAGTACTTC. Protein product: CASSYFGQQETQYF.

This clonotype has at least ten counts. The CDR3 nucleotides are TGCGCCAGCAGCCGGAGGGCCGGAGCGGCGAACACCGGGGAGCTGTTTTTT. It specifies CASSRRAGAANTGELFF. V and J are TRBV5-1 and TRBJ2-2, with D perhaps matching TRBD2 (6 bases). This CDR3 contains 17 residues. Germline V lookup: CDR1 SGHRS, CDR2 YFSETQ. The V end was cut by 4 bases, the J end by 0 bases, with 16 bases between.

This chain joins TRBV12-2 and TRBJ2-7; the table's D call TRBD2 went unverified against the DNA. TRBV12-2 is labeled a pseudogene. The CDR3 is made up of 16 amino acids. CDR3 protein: CASRLAGRTSSYEQYF. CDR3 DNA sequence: TGTGCAAGTCGCTTAGCCGGACGGACTTCATCCTACGAGCAGTACTTC.

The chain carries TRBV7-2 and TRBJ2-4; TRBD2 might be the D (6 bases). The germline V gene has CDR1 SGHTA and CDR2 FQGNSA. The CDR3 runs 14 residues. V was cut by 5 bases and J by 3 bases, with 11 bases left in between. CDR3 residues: CASSVGGNKNIQYF. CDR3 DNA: TGTGCCAGCAGCGTGGGGGGAAACAAAAACATTCAGTACTTC.

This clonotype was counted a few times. CDR3 loop: CSVEDKGGSGQFF. CDR3 nucleotide sequence: TGCAGCGTTGAAGATAAGGGCGGGAGCGGGCAGTTCTTC. This chain links TRBV29-1 with TRBJ2-1, with 7 bases that match TRBD2. J was trimmed by 12 bases and V by 0 bases; bases with no gene match: 8. CDR1 and CDR2 from the germline V gene are SQVTM and ANQGSEA. The CDR3 is 13 residues long.

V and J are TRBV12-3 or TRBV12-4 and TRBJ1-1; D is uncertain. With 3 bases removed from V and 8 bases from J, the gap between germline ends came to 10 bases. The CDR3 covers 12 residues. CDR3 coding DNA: TGTGCCAGCAGTTTCCCCCCTCAGGAAGCTTTCTTT. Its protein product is CASSFPPQEAFF.

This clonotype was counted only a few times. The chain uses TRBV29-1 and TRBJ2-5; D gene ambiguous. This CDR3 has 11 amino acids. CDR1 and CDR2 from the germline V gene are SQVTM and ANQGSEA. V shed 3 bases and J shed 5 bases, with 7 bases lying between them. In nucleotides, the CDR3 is TGCAGCGTTGACGTACAGGAGACCCAGTACTTC. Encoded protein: CSVDVQETQYF.

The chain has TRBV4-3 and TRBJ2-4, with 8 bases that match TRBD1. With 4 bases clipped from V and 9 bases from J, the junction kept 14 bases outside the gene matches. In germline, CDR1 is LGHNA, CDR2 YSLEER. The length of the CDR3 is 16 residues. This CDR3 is CASSPGYTAGGLIQYF. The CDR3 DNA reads TGCGCCAGCAGCCCGGGGTACACTGCAGGGGGCCTCATTCAGTACTTC.

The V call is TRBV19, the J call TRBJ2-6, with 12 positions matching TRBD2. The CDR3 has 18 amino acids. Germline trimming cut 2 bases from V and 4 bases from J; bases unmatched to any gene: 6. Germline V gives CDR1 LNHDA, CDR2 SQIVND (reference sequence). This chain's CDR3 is CASSILAGGQRGANVLTF. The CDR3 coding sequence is TGTGCCAGTAGTATACTAGCGGGAGGGCAGAGAGGGGCCAACGTCCTGACTTTC.

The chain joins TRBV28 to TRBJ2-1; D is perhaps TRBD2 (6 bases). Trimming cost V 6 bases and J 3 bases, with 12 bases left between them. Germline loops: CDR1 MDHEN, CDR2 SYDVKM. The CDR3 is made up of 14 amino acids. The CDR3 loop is CASRLVGGYNEQFF. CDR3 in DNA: TGTGCCAGCAGACTTGTGGGGGGCTACAATGAGCAGTTCTTC.

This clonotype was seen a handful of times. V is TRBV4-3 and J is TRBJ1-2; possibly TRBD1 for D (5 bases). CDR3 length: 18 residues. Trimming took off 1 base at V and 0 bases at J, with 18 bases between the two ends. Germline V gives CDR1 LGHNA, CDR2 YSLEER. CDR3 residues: CASSQVLPTDLTNYGYTF. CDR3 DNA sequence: TGCGCCAGCAGCCAAGTCCTCCCGACAGACCTGACTAACTATGGCTACACCTTC.

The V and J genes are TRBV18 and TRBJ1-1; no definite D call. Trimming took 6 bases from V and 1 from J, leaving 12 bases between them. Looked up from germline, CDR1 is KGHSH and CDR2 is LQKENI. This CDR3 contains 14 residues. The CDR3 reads CASSASVENTEAFF. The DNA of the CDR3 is TGTGCCAGCTCCGCCTCGGTCGAGAACACTGAAGCTTTCTTT.

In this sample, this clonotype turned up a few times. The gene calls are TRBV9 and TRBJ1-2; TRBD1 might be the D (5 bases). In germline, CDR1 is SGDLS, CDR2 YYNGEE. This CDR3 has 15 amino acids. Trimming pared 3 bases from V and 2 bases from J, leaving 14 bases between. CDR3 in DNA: TGTGCCAGCAGCGCCCTCGGGACCACGAACTATGGCTACACCTTC. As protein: CASSALGTTNYGYTF.

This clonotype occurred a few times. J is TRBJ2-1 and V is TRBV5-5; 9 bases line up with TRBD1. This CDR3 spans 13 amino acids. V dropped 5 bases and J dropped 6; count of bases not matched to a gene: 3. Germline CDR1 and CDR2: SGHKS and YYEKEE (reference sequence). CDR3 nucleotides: TGTGCCAGCAGGCTGACAGGGGGCAATGAGCAGTTCTTC. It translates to CASRLTGGNEQFF.

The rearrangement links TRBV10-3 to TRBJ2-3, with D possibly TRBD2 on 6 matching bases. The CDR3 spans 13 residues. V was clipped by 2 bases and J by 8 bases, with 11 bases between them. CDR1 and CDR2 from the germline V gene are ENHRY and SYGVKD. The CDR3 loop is CAISEGGIGTQYF. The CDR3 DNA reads TGTGCCATCAGTGAGGGGGGGATAGGTACGCAGTATTTT.

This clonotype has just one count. CDR3 bases: TGTGCCAGCAGCCCGGGGAGAAGGCCCTCTGGAAACACCATATATTTT. Amino acid sequence: CASSPGRRPSGNTIYF. This chain uses TRBV7-8 with TRBJ1-3; D gene unclear. The CDR3 consists of 16 residues. The ends were cut back, 5 bases at V and 0 bases at J, with 14 bases in the middle. Germline CDR1 is SGHVS and CDR2 is FQNEAQ.

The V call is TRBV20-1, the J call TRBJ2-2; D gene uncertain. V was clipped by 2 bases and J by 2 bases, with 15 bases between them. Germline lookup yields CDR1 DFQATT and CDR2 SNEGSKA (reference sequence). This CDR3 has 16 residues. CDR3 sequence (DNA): TGCAGTGCTAGACCTCTACGAGCGCAAAACACCGGGGAGCTGTTTTTT. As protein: CSARPLRAQNTGELFF.

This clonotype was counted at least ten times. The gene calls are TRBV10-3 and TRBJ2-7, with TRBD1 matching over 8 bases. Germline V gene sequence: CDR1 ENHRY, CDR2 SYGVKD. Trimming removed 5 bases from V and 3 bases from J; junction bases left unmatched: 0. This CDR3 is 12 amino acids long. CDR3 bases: TGTGCCATCAGTACAGGGGGCTACGAGCAGTACTTC. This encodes CAISTGGYEQYF.

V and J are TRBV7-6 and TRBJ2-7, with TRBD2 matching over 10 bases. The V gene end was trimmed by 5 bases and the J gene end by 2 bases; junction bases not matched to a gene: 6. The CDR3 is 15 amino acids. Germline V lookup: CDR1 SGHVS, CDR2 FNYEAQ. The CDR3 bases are TGTGCCAGCAGCCCAACTAGCGGGATAGCCTACGAGCAGTACTTC. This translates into CASSPTSGIAYEQYF.

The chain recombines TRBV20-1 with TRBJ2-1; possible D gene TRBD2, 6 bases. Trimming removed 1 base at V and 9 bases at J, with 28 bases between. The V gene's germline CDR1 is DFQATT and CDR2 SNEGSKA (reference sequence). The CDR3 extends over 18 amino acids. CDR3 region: CSARAHLGVGRYPGEQFF. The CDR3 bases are TGCAGTGCTAGAGCCCACCTAGGTGTCGGGAGATATCCGGGTGAGCAGTTCTTC.

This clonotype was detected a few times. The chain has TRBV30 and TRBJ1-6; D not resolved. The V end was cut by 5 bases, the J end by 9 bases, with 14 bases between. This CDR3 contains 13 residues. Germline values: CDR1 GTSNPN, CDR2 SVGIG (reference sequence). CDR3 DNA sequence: TGTGCCTGGGGCTCGGGATTAGGTTCACCCCTCCACTTT. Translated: CAWGSGLGSPLHF. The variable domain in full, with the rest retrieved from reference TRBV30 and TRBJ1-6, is SQTIHQWPATLVQPVGSPLSLECTVEGTSNPNLYWYRQAAGRGLQLLFYSVGIGQISSEVPQNLSASRPQDRQFILSSKKLLLSDSGFYLCAWGSGLGSPLHFGNGTRLTVT.

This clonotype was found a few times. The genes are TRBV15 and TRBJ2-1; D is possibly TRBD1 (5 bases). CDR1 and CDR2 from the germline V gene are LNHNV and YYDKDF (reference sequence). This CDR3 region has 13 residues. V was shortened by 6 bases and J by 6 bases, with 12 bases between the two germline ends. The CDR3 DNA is TGTGCCACCAGTTTCTTAGGGGCCAATGAGCAGTTCTTC. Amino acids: CATSFLGANEQFF.

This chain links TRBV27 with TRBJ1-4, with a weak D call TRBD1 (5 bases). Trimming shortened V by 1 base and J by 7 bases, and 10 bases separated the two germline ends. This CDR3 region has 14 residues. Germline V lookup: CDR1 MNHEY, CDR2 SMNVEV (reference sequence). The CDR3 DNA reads TGTGCCAGCAGTTTATGGGGGAATGGTGAAAAACTGTTTTTT. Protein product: CASSLWGNGEKLFF.

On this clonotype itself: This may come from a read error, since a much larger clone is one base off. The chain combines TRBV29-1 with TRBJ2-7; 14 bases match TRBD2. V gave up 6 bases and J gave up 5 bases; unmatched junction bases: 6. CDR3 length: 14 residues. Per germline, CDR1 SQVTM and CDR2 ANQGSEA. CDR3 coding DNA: TGCAGCGTAGCGACTAGCGGGAGGGCGAACGAGCAGTACTTC. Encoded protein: CSVATSGRANEQYF.

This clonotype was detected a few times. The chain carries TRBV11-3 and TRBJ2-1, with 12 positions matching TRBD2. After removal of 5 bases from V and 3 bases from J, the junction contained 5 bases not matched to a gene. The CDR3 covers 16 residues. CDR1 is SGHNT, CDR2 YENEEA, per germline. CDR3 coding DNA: TGTGCCAGCAGCGACGGACTAGCGGGATTCTACAATGAGCAGTTCTTC. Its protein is CASSDGLAGFYNEQFF.

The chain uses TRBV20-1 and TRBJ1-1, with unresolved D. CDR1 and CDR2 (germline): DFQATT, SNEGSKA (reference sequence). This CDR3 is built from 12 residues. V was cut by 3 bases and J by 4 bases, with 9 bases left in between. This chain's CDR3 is CSASHQITEAFF. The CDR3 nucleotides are TGCAGTGCTAGTCATCAAATCACTGAAGCTTTCTTT.

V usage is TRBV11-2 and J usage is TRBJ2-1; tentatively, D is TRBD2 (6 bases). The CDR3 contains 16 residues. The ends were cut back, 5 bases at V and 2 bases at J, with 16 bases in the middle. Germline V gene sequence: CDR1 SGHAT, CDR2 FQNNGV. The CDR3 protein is CASSPVSSGPYNEQFF. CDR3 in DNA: TGTGCCAGCAGCCCAGTGAGTAGCGGACCCTACAATGAGCAGTTCTTC.

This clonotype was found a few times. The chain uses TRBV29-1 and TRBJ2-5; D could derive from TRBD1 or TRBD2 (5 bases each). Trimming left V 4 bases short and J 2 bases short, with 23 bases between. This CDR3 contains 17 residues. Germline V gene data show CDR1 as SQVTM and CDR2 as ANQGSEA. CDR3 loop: CSVVISWETDPQETQYF. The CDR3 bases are TGCAGCGTTGTTATATCGTGGGAGACAGATCCTCAAGAGACCCAGTACTTC.